The 3 T cell receptor beta chains listed next were all sequenced from one sample in a study of tumor and adjacent non-tumor tissue in lung cancer. RNA was extracted from bulk tissue without any cell sorting. A modified ARM-PCR protocol with three rounds of nested PCR amplified TCRbeta. Each CDR3 protein is one row after TCRdb ran MiXCR on the multiplex PCR reads. The sample consists of 90,000 to 130,000 distinct CDR3 sequences, approximately 80% of them appearing once. The sample comprised lung tumor tissue. The receptor source for this set is a man aged 65 to 85 with non-small cell lung cancer.

Many counts were recorded for this clonotype. This rearrangement joins TRBV12-3 or TRBV12-4 to TRBJ2-1; the match to TRBD2 covers 9 bases. CDR3 size: 17 residues. The trim removed 1 base at V and 3 bases at J, leaving 7 bases unmatched. In nucleotides, the CDR3 is TGTGCCAGCAGTTTAGGTAGCGGGGGTCGCCTCTACAATGAGCAGTTCTTC. Protein: CASSLGSGGRLYNEQFF.

Comments on this clonotype: One junction end does not reproduce the germline sequence, and a read error may be involved. This chain uses TRBV28 with TRBJ1-5; no reliable D call. Germline V lookup: CDR1 MDHEN, CDR2 SYDVKM. This CDR3 region has 15 residues. The CDR3 is CAKSPSTGCNQSQHF. In DNA, the CDR3 is TGTGCCAAGAGTCCCTCGACGGGCTGCAATCAGTCCCAGCATTTT.

The rearrangement joins TRBV29-1 to TRBJ2-5, with 12 bases that match TRBD2. The V gene's germline CDR1 is SQVTM and CDR2 ANQGSEA. The CDR3 spans 18 residues. CDR3 residues: CGVEFYCTSGGKQETQYF. The CDR3 coding sequence is TGCGGTGTTGAATTCTATTGCACTAGCGGGGGGAAACAAGAGACCCAGTACTTC.